A single TCR beta chain is shown here with its context. The target antigen is unknown. The sample originates from a study of T cell responses to AZD1222 COVID-19 vaccine. Study information: Timing groups of about 4 and about 12 weeks for second doses were pooled. Whole-study results and caveats: Donors, mostly white British, included more females; clonal diversity was possibly underestimated.

Libraries were prepared by immunoSEQ multiplex PCR; TCRdb keeps only in-frame clonotypes and omits some of them. The sample carries around 200,000 clones, around nine tenths recorded once. Trimming removed 0 bases from V and 13 bases from J, with 13 bases in between. Germline CDR1 SGHRS, CDR2 YFSETQ. The CDR3 is 12 amino acids. The sequencing here drew on peripheral blood, taken on day 0 of AZD1222 vaccination. This chain joins TRBV5-1 and TRBJ1-2; D is unresolved. The clonotype comes from an adult in good health. The CDR3 here is CASSLGGGDATF. Here the CDR3 DNA reads TGCGCCAGCAGCTTGGGGGGTGGGGATGCCACCTTC. Complete variable domain (other parts from reference TRBV5-1 and TRBJ1-2): KAGVTQTPRYLIKTRGQQVTLSCSPISGHRSVSWYQQTPGQGLQFLFEYFSETQRNKGNFPGRFSGRQFSNSRSEMNVSTLELGDSALYLCASSLGGGDATFGSGTRLTVV.